The sequence of this TCR beta chain was determined in a study of blood T cell repertoires in COVID-19. Overall study context: Cohort 3 recovery required two negative PCRs, clearance, or symptom resolution. COVID-19 samples collected from the United States, Italy and Spain covered acute and convalescent phases. Nucleic acid was either cDNA or gDNA, and it came from T cells, B-cell-depleted T cells, or PBMCs.

Original data processing: Amplification of reference gene primers provided the estimated nucleated cell counts. The protocol was immunoSEQ multiplex PCR, while the TCRdb copy is restricted to in-frame clones and leaves out a portion. The D gene and trimming were derived from the DNA, and the V and J assignments and clone size from that table. The sample consists of fewer than 350,000 clones, about 88% of them appearing once. Germline V gives CDR1 SNHLY, CDR2 FYNNEI. V lost 7 bases and J lost 3; bases outside the gene matches: 9. The CDR3 consists of 14 residues. The sequenced sample consisted of PBMCs or T cells enriched from blood (not recorded which). This TCR was sampled from a woman aged 55-75 years in a cohort exposed to, infected with or recovered from COVID-19 (not recorded which). This chain uses TRBV2 with TRBJ2-7, with 7 bases fitting TRBD1. The CDR3 DNA reads as TGTGCCAGCAAATTTCAGGACAGGAGCTACGAGCAGTACTTC. It encodes CASKFQDRSYEQYF. Full variable domain (outside the CDR3, taken from reference TRBV2 and TRBJ2-7): EPEVTQTPSHQVTQMGQEVILRCVPISNHLYFYWYRQILGQKVEFLVSFYNNEISEKSEIFDDQFSVERPDGSNFTLKIRSTKLEDSAMYFCASKFQDRSYEQYFGPGTRLTVT.